The 29 T cell receptor beta chains presented below share a single source sample, sequenced in a study of T cells expressing NK-cell markers. TCRdb re-called the 5' RACE reads and catalogs CDR3 proteins one per entry, DNA excluded. Reported are 130,000 to 150,000 distinct CDR3 sequences; the ten largest clones contain about 12%. Sequenced sample: blood T cells: a sorted CD56 or NKG2C T cell subset, CD4+ or CD8+ T cells, or bulk PBMC T cells (not recorded which). All receptors come from a man aged 18 to 30 in good health.

The chain recombines TRBV4-1 with TRBJ2-3; TCRdb designates TRBD2, a call that cannot be tested without DNA. Germline V lookup: CDR1 MGHRA, CDR2 YSYEKL. This CDR3 region has 16 residues. CDR3 amino acids: CASSQVASGRGDAQYF.

The chain is built from TRBV12-3 or TRBV12-4 and TRBJ1-5; checking the TCRdb D call of TRBD1 is not possible without DNA. The CDR3 covers 13 residues. CDR3 amino acids: CASTEGANQPQHF.

V and J are TRBV7-9 and TRBJ2-1; TCRdb's D gene call, TRBD1, goes unchecked for lack of DNA. This CDR3 region has 14 residues. CDR1 is SEHNR and CDR2 is FQNEAQ in the germline V gene (reference sequence). CDR3 loop: CASTRGPLSGGQFF.

This sequence joins TRBV4-1 and TRBJ2-1; the TCRdb call, TRBD2, lacks DNA for checking. The germline gives CDR1 MGHRA, CDR2 YSYEKL. The CDR3 contains 15 residues. CDR3 loop: CASTPLAGNYNEQFF.

The chain links TRBV6-1 to TRBJ2-1; TCRdb outputs TRBD2, but without DNA this stays unchecked. Germline V lookup: CDR1 MNHNS, CDR2 SASEGT. The CDR3 is 16 amino acids. CDR3 protein: CASSDQGLAGSNEQFF.

This sequence joins TRBV7-6 and TRBJ1-5; the TCRdb call, TRBD1, lacks DNA for checking. Germline V gene sequence: CDR1 SGHVS, CDR2 FNYEAQ. CDR3 size: 14 residues. Here the CDR3 reads CASSQTGGDQPQHF.

The CDR3 protein is CASSRDRWNEKLFF. This chain links TRBV23-1 with TRBJ1-4; TCRdb gives TRBD1 as the D gene, but with no DNA this cannot be confirmed. TRBV23-1 is given ORF status, its function remaining uncertain. The CDR3 runs 14 residues.

The CDR3 sequence is CASSLAPGLGILGELFF. The rearrangement joins TRBV7-6 to TRBJ2-2; checking the TCRdb D call of TRBD2 is not possible without DNA. CDR1 and CDR2 from the germline V gene are SGHVS and FNYEAQ. The CDR3 contains 17 residues. The complete variable domain, with remaining parts taken from reference TRBV7-6 and TRBJ2-2, reads GAGVSQSPRYKVTKRGQDVALRCDPISGHVSLYWYRQALGQGPEFLTYFNYEAQQDKSGLPNDRFSAERPEGSISTLTIQRTEQRDSAMYRCASSLAPGLGILGELFFGEGSRLTVL.

The V and J genes are TRBV15 and TRBJ2-7. From germline, CDR1 is LNHNV and CDR2 YYDKDF (reference sequence). This CDR3 has 12 residues. This CDR3 reads CATSRDRWDQYF.

The chain carries TRBV5-6 and TRBJ2-2; TCRdb names TRBD2, which stays unverified in the absence of DNA. The CDR3 runs 16 residues. Germline values: CDR1 SGHDT, CDR2 YYEEEE. The CDR3 loop reads CASSKQREANTGELFF. Full variable domain (remainder filled in from reference TRBV5-6 and TRBJ2-2): DAGVTQSPTHLIKTRGQQVTLRCSPKSGHDTVSWYQQALGQGPQFIFQYYEEEERQRGNFPDRFSGHQFPNYSSELNVNALLLGDSALYLCASSKQREANTGELFFGEGSRLTVL.

The rearrangement joins TRBV6-5 to TRBJ2-7. CDR1 is MNHEY, CDR2 SVGAGI, per germline. The CDR3 runs 14 residues. This chain's CDR3 is CASSYGVSSYEQYF.

V usage is TRBV24-1 and J usage is TRBJ2-3; the D call from TCRdb, TRBD2, cannot be confirmed without DNA. The germline CDR1 and CDR2 sequences are KGHDR and SFDVKD. The CDR3 spans 14 residues. The CDR3 here is CATSVAERGDTQYF.

The chain combines TRBV12-3 or TRBV12-4 with TRBJ2-3; TCRdb indicates TRBD2, and absent DNA this call remains unverified. This CDR3 is built from 13 residues. The CDR3: CASWDLNTDTQYF.

The chain recombines TRBV12-3 or TRBV12-4 with TRBJ1-3; as DNA is missing, the TRBD1 call by TCRdb cannot be tested. The CDR3 is 16 residues long. The CDR3 here is CASSLGPLASGNTIYF.

This rearrangement joins TRBV25-1 to TRBJ2-3; TCRdb designates TRBD2, a call that cannot be tested without DNA. CDR3 length: 14 residues. In germline, CDR1 is MGHDK, CDR2 SYGVNS. CDR3 protein: CASGGGRGTDTQYF.

The V and J genes are TRBV12-3 or TRBV12-4 and TRBJ2-7; lacking DNA, the TRBD1 call made by TCRdb goes unchecked. The CDR3 sequence is 14 residues long. CDR3 in amino acids: CASSQGQIYYEQYF.

The chain employs TRBV28 and TRBJ1-5; TCRdb's D gene call, TRBD1, goes unchecked for lack of DNA. The CDR3 covers 17 residues. CDR1 is MDHEN, CDR2 SYDVKM, per germline. CDR3 sequence reads: CASSSDRGLASNQPQHF.

CDR3 protein: CASSPEGRTDTEAFF. The chain couples TRBV4-3 to TRBJ1-1. Germline CDR1 and CDR2: LGHNA and YSLEER. CDR3 size: 15 residues.

The gene calls are TRBV15 and TRBJ2-1; TCRdb proposes TRBD1, but this gene call is untestable without DNA. In germline, CDR1 is LNHNV, CDR2 YYDKDF (reference sequence). The CDR3 totals 16 residues. The CDR3 spells CATSRDRLLGDNEQFF.

The chain carries TRBV10-3 and TRBJ1-3. CDR1 and CDR2 from the germline V gene are ENHRY and SYGVKD. The CDR3 is made up of 14 amino acids. CDR3 loop: CAISESFTEGTIYF.

V gene TRBV7-9 combines with J gene TRBJ1-2. Germline values: CDR1 SEHNR, CDR2 FQNEAQ (reference sequence). CDR3 length: 13 amino acids. The CDR3 region is CAGEGVTNYGYTF.

This chain links TRBV7-9 with TRBJ2-1; TCRdb returns TRBD1, unconfirmable since there is no DNA. The CDR3 loop spans 14 amino acids. CDR1 and CDR2 from the germline V gene are SEHNR and FQNEAQ (reference sequence). This chain's CDR3 is CASSLTGTHNEQFF.

The chain links TRBV23-1 to TRBJ2-3. TRBV23-1 falls under the ORF class, with uncertain function. This CDR3 comprises 13 residues. CDR3: CASTKDSTDTQYF.

The chain recombines TRBV6-2 or TRBV6-3 with TRBJ1-2; TCRdb lists TRBD1, though no DNA is available to test this call. Germline V gives CDR1 MNHEY, CDR2 SVGEGT. The CDR3 spans 18 residues. This chain's CDR3 is CASSSYTGDQASLYGYTF.

The CDR3: CSAKFWGDSSTGELFF. The chain couples TRBV20-1 to TRBJ2-2; TCRdb lists TRBD1, though no DNA is available to test this call. This CDR3 comprises 16 residues. The germline CDR1 and CDR2 sequences are DFQATT and SNEGSKA (reference sequence).

The chain is built from TRBV7-8 and TRBJ2-1; lacking DNA, the TRBD2 call made by TCRdb goes unchecked. CDR1 is SGHVS and CDR2 is FQNEAQ in the germline V gene. This CDR3 contains 17 residues. This CDR3 reads CASSLVGGRATYNEQFF.

The V and J genes are TRBV12-3 or TRBV12-4 and TRBJ2-3; without DNA, the TCRdb call of TRBD1 cannot be checked. The CDR3 has 12 residues. This CDR3 is CASTDLSHTQYF.

The J gene is TRBJ2-1, the V gene TRBV3-1; TCRdb calls TRBD2, which cannot be checked without DNA. CDR1 is LGHDT and CDR2 is YNNKEL in the germline V gene (reference sequence). The CDR3 loop spans 16 amino acids. CDR3 sequence: CASSQEVIAGYNEQFF.

V gene TRBV9 combines with J gene TRBJ2-2. The CDR3 extends over 14 amino acids. Germline V gene data show CDR1 as SGDLS and CDR2 as YYNGEE. This chain's CDR3 is CASSVVEQTGELFF. The full variable domain, in which reference TRBV9 and TRBJ2-2 provide the parts outside the CDR3, is DSGVTQTPKHLITATGQRVTLRCSPRSGDLSVYWYQQSLDQGLQFLIQYYNGEERAKGNILERFSAQQFPDLHSELNLSSLELGDSALYFCASSVVEQTGELFFGEGSRLTVL.